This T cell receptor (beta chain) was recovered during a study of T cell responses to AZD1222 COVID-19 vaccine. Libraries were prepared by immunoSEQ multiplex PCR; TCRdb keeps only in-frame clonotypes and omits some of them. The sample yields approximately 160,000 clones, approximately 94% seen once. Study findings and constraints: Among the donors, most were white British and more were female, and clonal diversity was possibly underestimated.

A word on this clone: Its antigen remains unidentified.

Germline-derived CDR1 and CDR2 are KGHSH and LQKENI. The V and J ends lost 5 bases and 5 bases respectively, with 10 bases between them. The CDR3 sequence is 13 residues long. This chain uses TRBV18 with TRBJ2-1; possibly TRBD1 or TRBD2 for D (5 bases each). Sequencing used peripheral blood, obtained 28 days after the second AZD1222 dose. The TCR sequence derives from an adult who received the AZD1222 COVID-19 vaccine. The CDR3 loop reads CASSRGPDNEQFF. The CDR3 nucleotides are TGTGCCAGCTCAAGGGGACCTGACAATGAGCAGTTCTTC. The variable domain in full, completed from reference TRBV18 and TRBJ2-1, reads NAGVMQNPRHLVRRRGQEARLRCSPMKGHSHVYWYRQLPEEGLKFMVYLQKENIIDESGMPKERFSAEFPKEGPSILRIQQVVRGDSAAYFCASSRGPDNEQFFGPGTRLTVL.